This T cell receptor beta chain was sequenced for a study of blood T cells in healthy people across ages. Germline assignment: CDR1 GTSNPN and CDR2 SVGIG (reference sequence). Trimming took off 0 bases at V and 3 bases at J, with 12 bases between the two ends. The CDR3 spans 14 residues. Study outcomes and limitations: Donors of long life had a larger count of naive CD4+ cells and greater diversity than aged donors. PBMCs were not sorted, which prevented a conclusive comparison of naive versus antigen-experienced cells.

As regards this clonotype: Its matching antigen is unknown.

Alongside a J-beta primer mix, a sample-barcoded 5' primer served in a second PCR lasting about 7 to 12 cycles. Carrying 12 random nucleotides, a template-switch adaptor labeled each individual cDNA molecule. One entry per CDR3 protein, called by TCRdb with MiXCR from the 5' RACE reads. This sample yields 1.5 million or so distinct CDR3 sequences, of which 42% are seen a single time; less than 8% belongs to the top ten. A minimum of 6.5 million PBMCs was isolated per sample. The TCR comes from a woman under 30 in good health. The chain couples TRBV30 to TRBJ2-7; D remains ambiguous. The sequencing input was blood. CDR3 sequence: CAWSVRAPDYEQYF. The CDR3 bases are TGTGCCTGGAGTGTAAGGGCTCCCGACTACGAGCAGTACTTC.